One sample yielded the 29 T cell receptor beta chains listed below, sequenced in a study of blood T cell repertoires in COVID-19. Method: immunoSEQ multiplex PCR; TCRdb's copy keeps in-frame clones and lacks some. Seen here are tens of thousands of clones, roughly 79% observed once, and the top ten hold 28%. Sequencing was carried out using peripheral blood. The source of these receptors is a woman of 80 years or more with active or convalescent COVID-19.

The chain carries TRBV18 and TRBJ1-2; TRBD1 agrees at 10 bases. CDR3 length equals 14 residues. Germline values: CDR1 KGHSH, CDR2 LQKENI. The V segment lost 8 bases and the J segment 8 bases; nucleotides outside the gene matches: 11. CDR3: CASRSGTGESGYTF. The CDR3 DNA sequence: TGTGCCAGCCGTTCCGGGACAGGGGAGTCAGGCTACACCTTC.

The chain has TRBV20-1 and TRBJ1-6; a weak D match, TRBD1 (5 bases). This CDR3 is built from 13 residues. Trimming pared 3 bases from V and 14 bases from J, leaving 17 bases between. The germline CDR1 and CDR2 sequences are DFQATT and SNEGSKA (reference sequence). The CDR3 here is CSASGGVVSTLHF. CDR3 bases: TGCAGTGCTAGTGGGGGGGTAGTATCCACCCTCCACTTT.

J is TRBJ2-7 and V is TRBV6-1, with D possibly being TRBD1 (5 bases). With 3 bases removed from V and 6 bases from J, the gap between germline ends came to 21 bases. Germline CDR1 is MNHNS and CDR2 is SASEGT. The CDR3 is 16 amino acids. The CDR3: CASSDSMTVGSSEQYF. The CDR3 DNA reads TGTGCCAGCAGTGATAGTATGACAGTGGGGTCGAGCGAGCAGTACTTC.

This clone occurred a few times. The V call is TRBV2, the J call TRBJ1-4, with unresolved D. Trimming pared 8 bases from V and 5 bases from J, leaving 6 bases between. CDR1 and CDR2 from the germline V gene are SNHLY and FYNNEI. The CDR3 is 11 residues long. As DNA, the CDR3 is TGTGCCAGCGGTCAGAATGAAAAACTGTTTTTT. It specifies CASGQNEKLFF.

The chain carries TRBV5-5 and TRBJ2-7, with 9 bases matching TRBD1. CDR3 length: 13 amino acids. Germline CDR1 SGHKS, CDR2 YYEKEE (reference sequence). The trim removed 6 bases at V and 7 bases at J, leaving 8 bases unmatched. The CDR3 region has the DNA TGTGCCAGCAACCCGGGACAGGGTAGTGAGCAGTACTTC. Amino acids: CASNPGQGSEQYF.

The V gene is TRBV29-1, the J gene TRBJ1-5, with D tentatively TRBD1 (6 bases). The CDR3 runs to 11 residues. The V gene's germline CDR1 is SQVTM and CDR2 ANQGSEA. Trimming shortened V by 2 bases and J by 13 bases, and 12 bases separated the two germline ends. This chain's CDR3 is CSVERGGAQHF. The DNA of the CDR3 is TGCAGCGTTGAACGAGGGGGGGCACAGCATTTT. Filled out from reference TRBV29-1 and TRBJ1-5, the complete variable domain reads SAVISQKPSRDICQRGTSLTIQCQVDSQVTMMFWYRQQPGQSLTLIATANQGSEATYESGFVIDKFPISRPNLTFSTLTVSNMSPEDSSIYLCSVERGGAQHFGDGTRLSIL.

The genes are TRBV29-1 and TRBJ2-5, with a possible D match to TRBD1 (6 bases). The ends were cut back, 6 bases at V and 4 bases at J, with 12 bases in the middle. The CDR3 is 12 residues long. Germline CDR1 reads SQVTM; CDR2 reads ANQGSEA. The CDR3 DNA sequence: TGCAGCGTGGAACAGGGATCAGAGACCCAGTACTTC. It specifies CSVEQGSETQYF.

V usage is TRBV4-3 and J usage is TRBJ1-4; tentatively, D is TRBD1 (5 bases). The CDR3 has 16 residues. Trimming stripped 1 base from V and 8 bases from J, with 17 bases between. Germline V lookup: CDR1 LGHNA, CDR2 YSLEER. The DNA for the CDR3 is TGCGCCAGCAGCCAAGGAGGACCCTCCGGGGGGGAAAAACTGTTTTTT. It is translated as CASSQGGPSGGEKLFF.

The chain couples TRBV11-2 to TRBJ1-1; D may be TRBD1 (6 bases). Per the germline V gene, CDR1 is SGHAT and CDR2 is FQNNGV. With 3 bases removed from V and 2 bases from J, the gap between germline ends came to 10 bases. This CDR3 region has 14 residues. The CDR3 is CASSLAGTNTEAFF. The DNA of the CDR3 is TGTGCCAGCAGCTTGGCAGGGACAAACACTGAAGCTTTCTTT. Complete variable domain (other parts from reference TRBV11-2 and TRBJ1-1): EAGVAQSPRYKIIEKRQSVAFWCNPISGHATLYWYQQILGQGPKLLIQFQNNGVVDDSQLPKDRFSAERLKGVDSTLKIQPAKLEDSAVYLCASSLAGTNTEAFFGQGTRLTVV.

The chain is built from TRBV7-9 and TRBJ1-5; TRBD1 matches 7 bases. CDR3 length equals 17 residues. With V trimmed by 6 bases and J by 2 bases, 13 bases remained unmatched. Per the germline V gene, CDR1 is SEHNR and CDR2 is FQNEAQ (reference sequence). CDR3 sequence: CASSLFTDRVGNQPQHF. The CDR3 coding sequence is TGTGCCAGCAGTTTATTCACCGACAGGGTTGGCAATCAGCCCCAGCATTTT.

The CDR3 DNA follows: TGTGCCAGCAGTGAGCGGGGAAACACAGATACGCAGTATTTT. Translating gives CASSERGNTDTQYF. The genes are TRBV6-1 and TRBJ2-3, with D perhaps TRBD2 (6 bases). The CDR3 spans 14 residues. V gave up 3 bases and J gave up 2 bases, with 9 bases separating them. Germline V gives CDR1 MNHNS, CDR2 SASEGT.

The gene calls are TRBV27 and TRBJ1-4; TRBD1 is a possible D gene (6 bases). The germline V and J ends were trimmed by 7 bases and 7 bases, with 31 bases remaining between them. Germline CDR1 reads MNHEY; CDR2 reads SMNVEV (reference sequence). CDR3 length: 19 amino acids. CDR3 protein: CASTRGSRGAVRHCEKLFF. CDR3 bases: TGTGCCAGCACTAGAGGAAGCCGGGGGGCTGTCCGCCACTGTGAAAAACTGTTTTTT.

The gene calls are TRBV6-1 and TRBJ2-6; TRBD1 is a possible D gene (6 bases). CDR3 length: 16 amino acids. V lost 4 bases to trimming and J lost 0 bases, with 10 bases between them. CDR1 and CDR2 (germline): MNHNS, SASEGT. The CDR3 sequence: CASSAGHLSGANVLTF. DNA of the CDR3: TGTGCCAGCAGTGCGGGACACCTCTCTGGGGCCAACGTCCTGACTTTC.

The genes are TRBV10-3 and TRBJ2-1, with 9 bases matching TRBD2. J lost 5 bases, V lost 2 bases, and 4 bases had no gene match. The CDR3 length is 15 residues. CDR1 and CDR2 from the germline V gene are ENHRY and SYGVKD. The DNA of the CDR3 is TGTGCCATCAGTGAGGTGGCGGGGGGGAACAATGAGCAGTTCTTC. Amino acid sequence: CAISEVAGGNNEQFF.

J is TRBJ2-7 and V is TRBV4-3, with 8 bases aligning to TRBD1. V shed 1 base, J shed 1 base, and the junction held 6 bases outside the gene matches. The CDR3 totals 16 residues. The germline V gene has CDR1 LGHNA and CDR2 YSLEER. The chain's CDR3 is CASSQVFGQGSYEQYF. The CDR3 DNA is TGCGCCAGCAGCCAAGTTTTCGGACAGGGATCCTACGAGCAGTACTTC.

The rearrangement joins TRBV6-5 to TRBJ1-4; 7 bases map to TRBD1. V was clipped by 2 bases and J by 3 bases; unmatched bases: 3. CDR1 is MNHEY and CDR2 is SVGAGI in the germline V gene. The CDR3 consists of 15 residues. The CDR3 DNA sequence: TGTGCCAGCAGTTACACGGGACAGTCTAATGAAAAACTGTTTTTT. Amino acids: CASSYTGQSNEKLFF.

This clone was seen only once. The chain joins TRBV7-2 to TRBJ2-7, with 11 positions matching TRBD1. CDR1 is SGHTA, CDR2 FQGNSA, per germline. V lost 4 bases, J lost 5 bases, and 4 bases stayed unmatched. CDR3 size: 14 residues. The CDR3 loop reads CASSYRTGGNEQYF. The CDR3 DNA follows: TGTGCCAGCAGCTACCGGACAGGGGGCAACGAGCAGTACTTC.

The chain combines TRBV6-2 or TRBV6-3 with TRBJ2-7; D perhaps matches TRBD2 (6 bases). There are 17 residues in the CDR3. The germline CDR1 and CDR2 sequences are MNHEY and SVGEGT. Trimming shortened V by 5 bases and J by 0 bases, and 20 bases separated the two germline ends. The chain's CDR3 is CASSQAPVGRYSYEQYF. The CDR3 nucleotides read TGTGCCAGCAGTCAGGCCCCCGTGGGGAGGTACTCCTACGAGCAGTACTTC.

CDR3 region: CASSSQRGGGGDTQYF. CDR3 in DNA: TGTGCCAGCAGCTCCCAGCGGGGGGGTGGGGGAGATACGCAGTATTTT. V gene TRBV7-2 combines with J gene TRBJ2-3, with 10 nucleotides matching TRBD2. V shed 4 bases, J shed 5 bases, and the junction held 9 bases outside the gene matches. Germline CDR1 is SGHTA and CDR2 is FQGNSA. The CDR3 extends over 16 amino acids.

This clone was recorded once. The rearrangement joins TRBV7-2 to TRBJ2-7, with TRBD2 matching over 12 bases. The CDR3 runs to 14 residues. Germline CDR1 reads SGHTA; CDR2 reads FQGNSA. V dropped 5 bases and J dropped 7; count of bases not matched to a gene: 6. CDR3 in amino acids: CASSPGLAGKEQYF. The CDR3 DNA is TGTGCCAGCAGCCCTGGACTAGCGGGGAAGGAGCAGTACTTC.

The gene calls are TRBV19 and TRBJ1-3; D unclear. The ends were cut back, 0 bases at V and 9 bases at J, with 6 bases in the middle. The CDR3 runs to 12 residues. The germline V gene has CDR1 LNHDA and CDR2 SQIVND (reference sequence). DNA of the CDR3: TGTGCCAGTAGTATAGATCTGCGCACCATATATTTT. The encoded protein is CASSIDLRTIYF.

V gene TRBV27 combines with J gene TRBJ1-5; 12 bases fit TRBD1. J lost 0 bases, V lost 5 bases, and 14 bases had no gene match. CDR3 size: 20 residues. Germline CDR1 MNHEY, CDR2 SMNVEV (reference sequence). The CDR3 is CASSPTSGTGGRYSNQPQHF. The DNA of the CDR3 is TGTGCCAGCAGTCCTACCTCCGGGACAGGGGGCCGGTATAGCAATCAGCCCCAGCATTTT.

The chain couples TRBV20-1 to TRBJ2-1; TRBD1 is a possible D gene (6 bases). Per the germline V gene, CDR1 is DFQATT and CDR2 is SNEGSKA (reference sequence). V was trimmed by 8 bases and J by 9 bases, leaving 14 bases between them. This CDR3 spans 11 amino acids. In DNA, the CDR3 is TGCAGTACCTGGGACAAAAGTGAGCAGTTCTTC. It codes for CSTWDKSEQFF.

The chain carries TRBV10-3 and TRBJ2-5; possibly TRBD1 for D (6 bases). V gave up 10 bases and J gave up 5 bases, with 17 bases separating them. Germline lookup yields CDR1 ENHRY and CDR2 SYGVKD. This CDR3 is built from 13 residues. As DNA, the CDR3 is TGTGCCACCTCGGACAGAGGCGAGGAGACCCAGTACTTC. It specifies CATSDRGEETQYF.

This chain links TRBV7-8 with TRBJ1-5; D is perhaps TRBD1 (6 bases). CDR3 length equals 16 residues. Germline CDR1 reads SGHVS; CDR2 reads FQNEAQ. V lost 1 base to trimming and J lost 6 bases, with 16 bases between them. The CDR3 DNA is TGTGCCAGCAGCTTAGGTGGGGGGGCTACGGGTCAGCCCCAGCATTTT. The encoded protein is CASSLGGGATGQPQHF.

The V gene is TRBV7-9, the J gene TRBJ2-3, with 15 bases lining up with TRBD2. Looked up from germline, CDR1 is SEHNR and CDR2 is FQNEAQ (reference sequence). V was pared by 6 bases and J by 2 bases, with 12 bases of the junction left unmatched. CDR3 size: 19 residues. DNA of the CDR3: TGTGCCAGCAGACCGGGACTAGCGGGGGGTTTTCGGAACACAGATACGCAGTATTTT. It translates to CASRPGLAGGFRNTDTQYF.

The chain joins TRBV7-6 to TRBJ2-7, with TRBD1 matching 10 bases. The CDR3 contains 17 residues. Germline-derived CDR1 and CDR2 are SGHVS and FNYEAQ. The trim removed 1 base at V and 6 bases at J, leaving 12 bases unmatched. The CDR3 is CASSLDISGTGALEQYF. Here the CDR3 DNA reads TGTGCCAGCAGCTTAGATATTTCCGGGACAGGGGCTCTCGAGCAGTACTTC.

The gene calls are TRBV4-2 and TRBJ1-1; a weak D match, TRBD1 (5 bases). CDR1 and CDR2 from the germline V gene are LGHNA and YNFKEQ. The V end lost 1 base, the J end lost 1 base, and 7 bases lay between the germline ends. This CDR3 is built from 14 residues. The CDR3 spells CASSQARANTEAFF. CDR3 DNA sequence: TGTGCCAGCAGCCAAGCCAGGGCGAACACTGAAGCTTTCTTT.

This rearrangement joins TRBV7-6 to TRBJ1-4, with TRBD1 matching 8 bases. Germline trimming cut 5 bases from V and 4 bases from J; bases unmatched to any gene: 6. The germline V gene has CDR1 SGHVS and CDR2 FNYEAQ. The CDR3 runs to 15 residues. CDR3 sequence reads: CASSTRQGRNEKLFF. CDR3 coding DNA: TGTGCCAGCAGCACCCGACAGGGGCGTAATGAAAAACTGTTTTTT.